This is a list of T cell receptor beta chains from one sample in a study of blood T cell repertoires in COVID-19. Measured with immunoSEQ multiplex PCR; TCRdb has only the in-frame clones, and not every one. The sample lists under 350,000 clones, around 86% occurring once. The sample comprised peripheral blood. These receptors all stem from a human donor in a cohort sampled during active COVID-19. CDR3s include the opening cysteine and the closing phenylalanine or tryptophan. The size entry is marked missing in some rows and otherwise reads once, few, many or a size class.

abundance,v_gene,CDR3aa
NA,TRBV18,CASSPVVAGGPGETQYF
NA,TRBV2,CASRGLAGYNEQFF
NA,TRBV7-9,CASSLGTGTGAPDTQYF
NA,TRBV12-5,CASGEDRPTEQFF
NA,TRBV6-5,CASRGLADNEQFF
NA,TRBV7-9,CASSLEPGLNTEAFF
NA,TRBV4-3,CASSQDGPVTTMAYNEQFF
NA,TRBV19,CASSGGTGLNEKLFF
NA,TRBV5-6,CASSSEVGELFF
NA,TRBV5-1,CASSRQYLAGADTQYF
NA,TRBV5-6,CASSSPGGASSPLHF
NA,TRBV18,CASSGDTQYF
NA,TRBV5-1,CASSLGGQGDNEKLFF
NA,TRBV28,CASKTGQTTNEKLFF
NA,TRBV7-9,CASTRLDSTDTQYF
NA,TRBV9,CASSVSPAVGNTIYF
NA,TRBV2,CASRESGLFTDIQYF
NA,TRBV28,CASSTRGLAGGHEQFF
NA,TRBV5-1,CASSTLTGALNTGELFF
NA,TRBV28,CASSSGRSGELFF
NA,TRBV28,CASRLQRVRNEKLFF
once,TRBV9,CASSALTRSEQYF
NA,TRBV27,CASSLQGATNEKLFF
NA,TRBV29-1,CSVEGEGWGSGANVLTF
once,TRBV28,CASSLKGTGGTQYF
NA,TRBV29-1,CSVDGEGEQYF
NA,TRBV4-1,CASSQAGGNQPQHF
once,TRBV5-1,CASSSDAGTANTEAFF
many,TRBV2,CASTPQGSPLDTQYF
NA,TRBV6-2/TRBV6-3,CASSYPSGRVSYEQYF
NA,TRBV7-3,CASSRRGTSGSLADTQYF
NA,TRBV4-1,CASSQALPSAGFQETQYF